A single sample gave rise to the 14 T cell receptor beta chains below, sequenced in a study of early T cells in non-severe SARS-CoV-2 infection. TCRdb used MiXCR to reprocess the 5' RACE reads, holding one entry per CDR3 protein. The sample carries over 75,000 distinct CDR3 sequences, over 10% recorded once. The sample comprised whole blood. These receptors originate from an adult who was a healthcare worker with PCR-confirmed SARS-CoV-2 infection or an uninfected control (not recorded which).

This clonotype was picked up many times. The rearrangement links TRBV7-9 to TRBJ1-3, with D unclear. The length of the CDR3 is 15 residues. The V gene lost 5 bases and the J gene lost 0 bases, with 11 bases spanning the gap. Germline V gene sequence: CDR1 SEHNR, CDR2 FQNEAQ (reference sequence). DNA for the CDR3: TGTGCCAGCAGCCGAGACGGGAGCTCTGGAAACACCATATATTTT. Translating it yields CASSRDGSSGNTIYF. Filled out from reference TRBV7-9 and TRBJ1-3, the complete variable domain reads DTGVSQNPRHKITKRGQNVTFRCDPISEHNRLYWYRQTLGQGPEFLTYFQNEAQLEKSRLLSDRFSAERPKGSFSTLEIQRTEQGDSAMYLCASSRDGSSGNTIYFGEGSWLTVV.

This clonotype showed up just a few times. V is TRBV7-3 and J is TRBJ2-3; a weak D match, TRBD2 (6 bases). The CDR3 sequence is 14 residues long. Germline CDR1 and CDR2: SGHTA and FQGTGA. The ends were cut back, 0 bases at V and 8 bases at J, with 12 bases in the middle. The CDR3 loop is CASSLTSVGGTQYF. CDR3 nucleotide sequence: TGTGCCAGCAGCTTAACGTCCGTCGGGGGTACGCAGTATTTT.

CDR3 DNA sequence: TGTGCCAGCAGTTGGGGGTTGGGGGGCGCGGACACCATATATTTT. Amino acid sequence: CASSWGLGGADTIYF. The V and J genes are TRBV6-6 and TRBJ1-3; possibly TRBD1 for D (6 bases). CDR1 MNHNY and CDR2 SVGAGI come from the germline V gene (reference sequence). The CDR3 loop spans 15 amino acids. The V gene lost 4 bases and the J gene lost 8 bases, with 18 bases spanning the gap.

This clonotype was seen at least ten times. The V call is TRBV20-1, the J call TRBJ2-3; TRBD2 agrees at 8 bases. Per germline, CDR1 DFQATT and CDR2 SNEGSKA (reference sequence). J lost 4 bases, V lost 1 base, and 10 bases had no gene match. There are 16 residues in the CDR3. The CDR3 loop reads CSARGLLAEGADTQYF. Here the CDR3 DNA reads TGCAGTGCTAGAGGTCTACTAGCGGAGGGGGCAGATACGCAGTATTTT.

The chain uses TRBV7-9 and TRBJ2-3; D unclear. The V end was cut by 3 bases, the J end by 4 bases, with 14 bases between. The CDR3 sequence is 15 residues long. The germline V gene encodes CDR1 SEHNR and CDR2 FQNEAQ (reference sequence). CDR3 region: CASSLLKGGSDTQYF. CDR3 DNA sequence: TGTGCCAGCAGCTTGCTCAAGGGTGGTTCAGATACGCAGTATTTT. Filled out from reference TRBV7-9 and TRBJ2-3, the complete variable domain reads DTGVSQNPRHKITKRGQNVTFRCDPISEHNRLYWYRQTLGQGPEFLTYFQNEAQLEKSRLLSDRFSAERPKGSFSTLEIQRTEQGDSAMYLCASSLLKGGSDTQYFGPGTRLTVL.

This clonotype was recorded a few times. The CDR3 loop reads CASSPSLWQGNYGYTF. CDR3 nucleotides: TGTGCCAGCAGCCCGTCGCTTTGGCAGGGCAACTATGGCTACACCTTC. This rearrangement joins TRBV11-2 to TRBJ1-2, with D tentatively TRBD1 (5 bases). CDR1 SGHAT and CDR2 FQNNGV come from the germline V gene. The ends were cut back, 5 bases at V and 2 bases at J, with 18 bases in the middle. This CDR3 has 16 residues.

This clonotype was picked up many times. The V gene is TRBV25-1, the J gene TRBJ1-4, with a possible D match to TRBD1 (5 bases). The V gene lost 5 bases and the J gene lost 8 bases, with 15 bases spanning the gap. Germline values: CDR1 MGHDK, CDR2 SYGVNS. The CDR3 has 14 amino acids. The CDR3 DNA reads as TGTGCCAGCAGTCCGAACAGCGGGGCGGAAAAACTGTTTTTT. It encodes CASSPNSGAEKLFF.

This chain joins TRBV5-4 and TRBJ2-3; TRBD1 aligns across 9 bases. Trimming took 5 bases from V and 4 from J; bases not matched to a gene: 5. The CDR3 runs 14 residues. The germline CDR1 and CDR2 sequences are SGHNT and YYREEE (reference sequence). CDR3 sequence reads: CASSPDRGADTQYF. In nucleotides, the CDR3 is TGTGCCAGCAGTCCTGACAGGGGGGCAGATACGCAGTATTTT.

This clonotype was seen ten or more times. The gene calls are TRBV3-1 and TRBJ2-7; 10 bases fit TRBD2. Germline lookup yields CDR1 LGHDT and CDR2 YNNKEL (reference sequence). The CDR3 has 13 residues. Unmatched junction bases numbered 8, after V lost 11 bases and J lost 4 bases. CDR3 region: CAVSTSGPYEQYF. The CDR3 nucleotides read TGTGCCGTTTCGACTAGCGGGCCGTACGAGCAGTACTTC.

This clonotype was picked up many times. V and J are TRBV29-1 and TRBJ2-3; weak D call: TRBD1 (5 bases). Germline lookup yields CDR1 SQVTM and CDR2 ANQGSEA. The CDR3 covers 13 residues. V lost 7 bases, J lost 6 bases, and 17 bases lay in between. The CDR3 spells CSARTNAQDTQYF. The CDR3 region has the DNA TGCAGCGCCAGGACAAACGCTCAGGATACGCAGTATTTT.

This clonotype was observed at least ten times. In DNA form, the CDR3 reads TGTGCCACCAACCAGCTCAATCAGCCCCAGCATTTT. Amino acid sequence: CATNQLNQPQHF. The chain couples TRBV28 to TRBJ1-5; D is unresolved. The V and J ends lost 10 bases and 3 bases respectively, with 10 bases between them. Germline CDR1 MDHEN, CDR2 SYDVKM. This CDR3 region has 12 residues.

With respect to this clonotype: This may stem from a read error, because a much larger clone lies one nucleotide away. The chain is built from TRBV5-1 and TRBJ2-2; D unresolved. Germline V gives CDR1 SGHRS, CDR2 YFSETQ. CDR3 length: 14 residues. As DNA, the CDR3 is TGCGCCAGCAGCTTGCGGCAGCTCACCAGGGAGCTGTTTTTT. It translates to CASSLRQLTRELFF.

This clonotype was detected a few times. The chain has TRBV7-2 and TRBJ2-7, with 13 bases lining up with TRBD2. The germline CDR1 and CDR2 sequences are SGHTA and FQGNSA. The V segment lost 5 bases and the J segment 4 bases; nucleotides outside the gene matches: 5. This CDR3 comprises 15 residues. The CDR3 nucleotides read TGTGCCAGCAGCCCGACTAGCGGGGGGCGATACGAGCAGTACTTC. Its translation: CASSPTSGGRYEQYF.

This clonotype was seen repeatedly, ten times or more. This chain uses TRBV5-1 with TRBJ2-1; a possible D gene is TRBD1 (7 bases). The CDR3 runs to 18 residues. The germline V gene encodes CDR1 SGHRS and CDR2 YFSETQ. V lost 4 bases and J lost 8, with 28 bases in between. The CDR3 DNA sequence: TGCGCCAGCAGCCCAGCCGGGACAGCGGAGTCATGGGGGGATGAGCAGTTCTTC. The encoded protein is CASSPAGTAESWGDEQFF.